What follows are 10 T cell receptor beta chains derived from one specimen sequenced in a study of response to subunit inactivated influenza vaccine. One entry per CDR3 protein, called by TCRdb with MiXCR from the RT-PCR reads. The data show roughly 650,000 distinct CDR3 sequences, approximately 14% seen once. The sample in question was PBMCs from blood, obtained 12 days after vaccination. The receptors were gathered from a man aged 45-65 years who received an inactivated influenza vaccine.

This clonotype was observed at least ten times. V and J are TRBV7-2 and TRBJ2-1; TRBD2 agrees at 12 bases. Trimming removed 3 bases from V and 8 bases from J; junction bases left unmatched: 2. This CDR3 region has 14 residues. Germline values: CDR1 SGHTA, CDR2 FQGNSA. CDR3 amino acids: CASSFLAGGHEQFF. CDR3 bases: TGTGCCAGCAGCTTCCTAGCGGGGGGGCATGAGCAGTTCTTC.

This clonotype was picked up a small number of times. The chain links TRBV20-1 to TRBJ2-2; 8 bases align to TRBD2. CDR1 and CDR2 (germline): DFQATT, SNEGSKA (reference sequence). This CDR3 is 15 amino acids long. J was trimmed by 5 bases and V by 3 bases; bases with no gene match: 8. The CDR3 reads CSASDFRLATGELFF. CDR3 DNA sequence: TGCAGTGCTAGCGATTTCAGACTAGCGACCGGGGAGCTGTTTTTT.

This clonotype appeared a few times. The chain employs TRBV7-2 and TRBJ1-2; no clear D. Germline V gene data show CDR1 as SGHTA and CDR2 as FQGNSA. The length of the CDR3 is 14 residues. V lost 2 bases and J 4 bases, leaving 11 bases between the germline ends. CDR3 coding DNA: TGTGCCAGCAGCTTAAATAGAAACCTCTATGGCTACACCTTC. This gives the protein CASSLNRNLYGYTF. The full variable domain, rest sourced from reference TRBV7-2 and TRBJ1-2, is GAGVSQSPSNKVTEKGKDVELRCDPISGHTALYWYRQSLGQGLEFLIYFQGNSAPDKSGLPSDRFSAERTGGSVSTLTIQRTQQEDSAVYLCASSLNRNLYGYTFGSGTRLTVV.

CDR3 sequence: CASSPGLTSNTEAFF. In nucleotides, the CDR3 is TGTGCCAGCAGCCCCGGGTTAACCTCAAACACTGAAGCTTTCTTT. This chain joins TRBV5-6 and TRBJ1-1; the D is unclear. Trimming took 4 bases from V and 2 from J, leaving 15 bases between them. The CDR3 runs 15 residues. Germline lookup yields CDR1 SGHDT and CDR2 YYEEEE.

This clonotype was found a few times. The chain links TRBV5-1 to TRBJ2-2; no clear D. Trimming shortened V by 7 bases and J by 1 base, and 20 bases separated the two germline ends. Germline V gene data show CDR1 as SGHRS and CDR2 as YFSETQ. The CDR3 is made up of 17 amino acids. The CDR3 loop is CASYSQPATRNTGELFF. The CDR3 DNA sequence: TGCGCCAGCTATTCTCAGCCAGCGACGAGGAACACCGGGGAGCTGTTTTTT.

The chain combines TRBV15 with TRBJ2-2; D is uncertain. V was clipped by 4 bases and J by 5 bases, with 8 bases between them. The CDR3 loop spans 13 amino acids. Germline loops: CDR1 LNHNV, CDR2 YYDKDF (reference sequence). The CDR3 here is CATSTQATGELFF. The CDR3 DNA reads TGTGCCACCAGCACTCAAGCTACCGGGGAGCTGTTTTTT.

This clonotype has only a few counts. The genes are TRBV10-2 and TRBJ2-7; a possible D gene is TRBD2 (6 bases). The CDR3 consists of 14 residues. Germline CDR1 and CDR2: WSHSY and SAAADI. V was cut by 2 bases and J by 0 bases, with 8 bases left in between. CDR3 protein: CASSEVAASYEQYF. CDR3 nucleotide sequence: TGCGCCAGCAGTGAGGTAGCGGCCTCCTACGAGCAGTACTTC.

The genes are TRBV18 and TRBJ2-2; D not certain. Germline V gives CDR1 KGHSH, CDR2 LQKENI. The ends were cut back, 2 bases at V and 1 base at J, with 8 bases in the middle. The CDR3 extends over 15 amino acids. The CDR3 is CASSPRSLNTGELFF. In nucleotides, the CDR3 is TGTGCCAGCTCACCAAGAAGCCTGAACACCGGGGAGCTGTTTTTT.

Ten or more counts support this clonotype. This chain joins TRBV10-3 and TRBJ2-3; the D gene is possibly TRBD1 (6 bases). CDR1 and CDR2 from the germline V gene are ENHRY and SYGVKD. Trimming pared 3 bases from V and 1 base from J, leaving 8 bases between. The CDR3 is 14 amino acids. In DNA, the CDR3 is TGTGCCATCAGTGACAGGGGCGGCACAGATACGCAGTATTTT. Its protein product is CAISDRGGTDTQYF.

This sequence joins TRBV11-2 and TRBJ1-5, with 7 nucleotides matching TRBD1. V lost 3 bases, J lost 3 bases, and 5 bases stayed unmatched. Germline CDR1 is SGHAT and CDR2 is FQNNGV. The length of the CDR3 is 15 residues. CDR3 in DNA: TGTGCCAGCAGCTTTACCAGGGGGTACAATCAGCCCCAGCATTTT. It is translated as CASSFTRGYNQPQHF.